These 31 T cell receptor beta chains came from one sample sequenced in a study of cytomegalovirus exposure and HLA in healthy donors. Amplification used 60 Vbeta primers and 13 Jbeta primers. Repertoires were generated with immunoSEQ multiplex PCR, while TCRdb's copy carries only in-frame clones and drops some. The sample carries fewer than 200,000 clones, 80% recorded once. The sequenced material came from PBMCs. The receptors stem from a man aged 25-40 years in good health and CMV-seronegative.

The chain has TRBV7-9 and TRBJ2-5, with D perhaps TRBD1 (5 bases). The germline V and J ends were trimmed by 10 bases and 5 bases, with 17 bases remaining between them. CDR1 is SEHNR, CDR2 FQNEAQ, per germline (reference sequence). This CDR3 comprises 13 residues. The CDR3 loop is CATRSGAPETQYF. Here the CDR3 DNA reads TGTGCCACAAGATCTGGGGCTCCGGAGACCCAGTACTTC.

The gene calls are TRBV15 and TRBJ2-3, with 10 bases matching TRBD2. Germline loops: CDR1 LNHNV, CDR2 YYDKDF (reference sequence). The CDR3 is made up of 13 amino acids. J was trimmed by 5 bases and V by 8 bases; bases with no gene match: 4. CDR3 nucleotides: TGTGCCACCGATTCTAGCGGGGGAGATACGCAGTATTTT. Protein: CATDSSGGDTQYF.

This clone was observed a handful of times. This sequence joins TRBV7-6 and TRBJ1-1; 7 bases fit TRBD1. Trimming took 4 bases from V and 3 from J; bases not matched to a gene: 8. Germline loops: CDR1 SGHVS, CDR2 FNYEAQ. The CDR3 has 15 residues. The CDR3 region is CASSSLQGKDTEAFF. For the CDR3, the DNA is TGTGCCAGCAGCTCGCTACAGGGGAAGGACACTGAAGCTTTCTTT.

To note about this clone: Different DNA sequences within this sample yield the same CDR3. The DNA for the CDR3 is TGTGCCAGCACCAGGAACACTGAAGCTTTCTTT. Translating it yields CASTRNTEAFF. V is TRBV28 and J is TRBJ1-1, with D uncertain. CDR3 size: 11 residues. Germline loops: CDR1 MDHEN, CDR2 SYDVKM. The V end was cut by 7 bases, the J end by 1 base, with 4 bases between.

V is TRBV7-8 and J is TRBJ2-6; 7 bases are shared with TRBD1. The CDR3 extends over 17 amino acids. The germline V gene has CDR1 SGHVS and CDR2 FQNEAQ. V was pared by 4 bases and J by 0 bases, with 6 bases of the junction left unmatched. The CDR3 DNA reads TGTGCCAGCAGCTCCGGACAGGCAAACTCTGGGGCCAACGTCCTGACTTTC. Amino acids: CASSSGQANSGANVLTF.

The chain combines TRBV5-1 with TRBJ1-1; D uncertain. The CDR3 has 14 amino acids. Germline V lookup: CDR1 SGHRS, CDR2 YFSETQ. V was shortened by 4 bases and J by 0 bases, with 10 bases between the two germline ends. CDR3 sequence (DNA): TGCGCCAGCAGCCTGTCAACAGTGAACACTGAAGCTTTCTTT. Its translation is CASSLSTVNTEAFF.

The chain carries TRBV5-6 and TRBJ1-5; 8 bases line up with TRBD1. With 3 bases clipped from V and 6 bases from J, the junction kept 11 bases outside the gene matches. This CDR3 contains 16 residues. The germline V gene has CDR1 SGHDT and CDR2 YYEEEE. This chain's CDR3 is CASSSLTGAGGQPQHF. The DNA of the CDR3 is TGTGCCAGCAGCTCCCTGACAGGGGCAGGCGGTCAGCCCCAGCATTTT.

V gene TRBV19 combines with J gene TRBJ1-6, with 7 positions matching TRBD1. This CDR3 is 16 amino acids long. Germline V lookup: CDR1 LNHDA, CDR2 SQIVND (reference sequence). The J segment lost 10 bases and the V segment lost 7 bases, leaving 16 bases of the junction unmatched. CDR3 DNA sequence: TGTGCCAGTACTGCCCTCCGAGGGGGCTCGGGATCACCCCTCCACTTT. Translated: CASTALRGGSGSPLHF.

This chain connects TRBV21-1 to TRBJ2-3; TRBD1 is taken as the D call from the table, unchecked against the DNA. TRBV21-1 is noted as a pseudogene. There are 14 residues in the CDR3. The CDR3 loop reads CASVGTGGMDTQYF. CDR3 coding DNA: TGTGCCAGCGTCGGGACAGGGGGGATGGATACGCAGTATTTT.

The chain is built from TRBV7-2 and TRBJ1-1, with D possibly matching TRBD1 (6 bases). The CDR3 is 14 amino acids. Per germline, CDR1 SGHTA and CDR2 FQGNSA. The V and J ends lost 3 bases and 0 bases respectively, with 8 bases between them. In DNA form, the CDR3 reads TGTGCCAGCAGCTTGGGGGGGCTGAACACTGAAGCTTTCTTT. Amino acids: CASSLGGLNTEAFF.

This sequence joins TRBV2 and TRBJ2-1; D possibly corresponds to TRBD2 (6 bases). Germline CDR1 reads SNHLY; CDR2 reads FYNNEI. Trimming stripped 2 bases from V and 1 base from J, with 9 bases between. The CDR3 loop spans 15 amino acids. The CDR3 here is CASSENGGSYNEQFF. CDR3 nucleotide sequence: TGTGCCAGCAGTGAAAATGGGGGGTCCTACAATGAGCAGTTCTTC.

This clone was detected a few times. The rearrangement links TRBV7-9 to TRBJ1-5; 7 nucleotides align to TRBD1. This CDR3 contains 14 residues. CDR1 is SEHNR, CDR2 FQNEAQ, per germline (reference sequence). V lost 6 bases, J lost 1 base, and 3 bases stayed unmatched. The CDR3 coding sequence is TGTGCCAGCAGACACAGGGGAAGCAATCAGCCCCAGCATTTT. It yields the protein CASRHRGSNQPQHF.

J is TRBJ2-1 and V is TRBV7-6; tentative D call: TRBD2 (7 bases). V was cut by 4 bases and J by 4 bases, with 20 bases left in between. The CDR3 has 17 amino acids. Germline lookup yields CDR1 SGHVS and CDR2 FNYEAQ. DNA for the CDR3: TGTGCCAGCAGCTCCCTTCGGGGGGCGGGGAATTACAATGAGCAGTTCTTC. Protein sequence: CASSSLRGAGNYNEQFF.

V usage is TRBV28 and J usage is TRBJ1-1; D is uncertain. In germline, CDR1 is MDHEN, CDR2 SYDVKM. The CDR3 length is 14 residues. V was cut by 6 bases and J by 8 bases, with 19 bases left in between. CDR3: CASSPYVSVREAFF. The CDR3 nucleotides are TGTGCCAGCAGCCCCTACGTGTCGGTCAGGGAAGCTTTCTTT.

There are a few counts of this clone. This sequence joins TRBV5-6 and TRBJ1-1; the D is unclear. Trimming took off 2 bases at V and 1 base at J, with 12 bases between the two ends. CDR3 length equals 15 residues. Germline CDR1 SGHDT, CDR2 YYEEEE. The CDR3 is CASSLVRGSNTEAFF. The CDR3 region has the DNA TGTGCCAGCAGCTTAGTACGGGGATCGAACACTGAAGCTTTCTTT.

The chain carries TRBV7-7 and TRBJ2-7, with no clear D. From germline, CDR1 is SSHAT and CDR2 FNYEAQ (reference sequence). V dropped 4 bases and J dropped 6 bases, with 13 bases sitting between them. The length of the CDR3 is 13 residues. The CDR3 loop is CASSSQLGSEQYF. CDR3 nucleotides: TGTGCCAGCAGCTCTCAATTGGGCTCCGAGCAGTACTTC.

The gene calls are TRBV4-3 and TRBJ1-4; D uncertain. V was trimmed by 2 bases and J by 3 bases, leaving 10 bases between them. The CDR3 sequence is 15 residues long. CDR1 LGHNA and CDR2 YSLEER come from the germline V gene. The CDR3 here is CASSQLTRANEKLFF. For the CDR3, the DNA is TGCGCCAGCAGCCAATTGACTCGGGCTAATGAAAAACTGTTTTTT.

This sequence joins TRBV28 and TRBJ1-2; 7 nucleotides line up with TRBD1. CDR3 size: 14 residues. V was pared by 3 bases and J by 5 bases, with 6 bases of the junction left unmatched. The germline V gene has CDR1 MDHEN and CDR2 SYDVKM. CDR3 nucleotide sequence: TGTGCCAGCAGTTTGAGGGGGCTCCCGTATGGCTACACCTTC. It specifies CASSLRGLPYGYTF.

The V call is TRBV6-5, the J call TRBJ2-7, with TRBD1 matching 8 bases. The CDR3 consists of 15 residues. Germline values: CDR1 MNHEY, CDR2 SVGAGI. V was pared by 2 bases and J by 6 bases, with 9 bases of the junction left unmatched. CDR3: CASSYQSLQGAEQYF. CDR3 coding DNA: TGTGCCAGCAGTTACCAATCCCTGCAGGGGGCCGAGCAGTACTTC.

CDR3 loop: CASSLATASNYGYTF. The CDR3 region has the DNA TGTGCCAGCAGCTTAGCGACAGCGTCTAACTATGGCTACACCTTC. The chain recombines TRBV7-9 with TRBJ1-2, with D possibly TRBD1 on 5 matching bases. Germline loops: CDR1 SEHNR, CDR2 FQNEAQ (reference sequence). Trimming took 0 bases from V and 0 from J, leaving 8 bases between them. The CDR3 length is 15 residues.

The chain couples TRBV9 to TRBJ1-6; D is unclear. This CDR3 comprises 15 residues. CDR1 is SGDLS, CDR2 YYNGEE, per germline. With 0 bases removed from V and 6 bases from J, the gap between germline ends came to 10 bases. CDR3 region: CASSVGAGSNSPLHF. The DNA of the CDR3 is TGTGCCAGCAGCGTAGGAGCGGGCAGTAATTCACCCCTCCACTTT.

This clone has a handful of counts. The rearrangement links TRBV7-8 to TRBJ2-2; 11 bases fit TRBD1. CDR3 length: 17 amino acids. The V segment lost 1 base and the J segment 5 bases; nucleotides outside the gene matches: 6. Germline-derived CDR1 and CDR2 are SGHVS and FQNEAQ. The CDR3 DNA reads as TGTGCCAGCAGCTTAGGAGGACAGGGGGCTTGGACCGGGGAGCTGTTTTTT. It codes for CASSLGGQGAWTGELFF.

CDR3 residues: CASSQDGTANTGELFF. In DNA, the CDR3 is TGCGCCAGCAGCCAAGACGGGACTGCGAACACCGGGGAGCTGTTTTTT. The chain links TRBV4-1 to TRBJ2-2; D is perhaps TRBD2 (6 bases). Trimming shortened V by 0 bases and J by 0 bases, and 8 bases separated the two germline ends. Germline CDR1 MGHRA, CDR2 YSYEKL. CDR3 length equals 16 residues.

The V and J genes are TRBV5-1 and TRBJ2-1; 14 bases map to TRBD2. The CDR3 extends over 18 amino acids. CDR1 and CDR2 from the germline V gene are SGHRS and YFSETQ. J gave up 9 bases and V 2 bases, and 13 bases lay outside the gene matches. The CDR3 loop reads CASSFGPLTSGGEVEQFF. The CDR3 coding sequence is TGCGCCAGCAGCTTTGGACCTCTGACTAGCGGGGGGGAGGTTGAGCAGTTCTTC.

The CDR3 loop reads CASSWEGSVYGYTF. The CDR3 nucleotides read TGTGCCAGCAGCTGGGAGGGGAGTGTCTATGGCTACACCTTC. The gene calls are TRBV7-9 and TRBJ1-2; perhaps TRBD1 as D (5 bases). The length of the CDR3 is 14 residues. Germline-derived CDR1 and CDR2 are SEHNR and FQNEAQ (reference sequence). V was shortened by 4 bases and J by 4 bases, with 13 bases between the two germline ends.

This clone occurred a few times. The CDR3 DNA is TGTGCCAGCATGCGGGAGGAATACAATGAGCAGTTCTTC. It encodes CASMREEYNEQFF. This chain joins TRBV28 and TRBJ2-1; 8 nucleotides line up with TRBD2. This CDR3 has 13 amino acids. V was clipped by 7 bases and J by 4 bases; unmatched bases: 3. Germline V gives CDR1 MDHEN, CDR2 SYDVKM. Complete variable domain (other parts from reference TRBV28 and TRBJ2-1): DVKVTQSSRYLVKRTGEKVFLECVQDMDHENMFWYRQDPGLGLRLIYFSYDVKMKEKGDIPEGYSVSREKKERFSLILESASTNQTSMYLCASMREEYNEQFFGPGTRLTVL.

V usage is TRBV12-5 and J usage is TRBJ2-2; 8 bases are a match to TRBD2. This CDR3 region has 19 residues. Unmatched junction bases numbered 9, after V lost 0 bases and J lost 0 bases. Germline V gives CDR1 LGHNT, CDR2 FRNRAP. The CDR3 nucleotides are TGTGCTAGTGGTTTGGTAATGGCGGGGGGCCGCCCGAACACCGGGGAGCTGTTTTTT. Its translation: CASGLVMAGGRPNTGELFF.

This clone was detected only once. The chain has TRBV5-1 and TRBJ1-5; D remains ambiguous. V was pared by 4 bases and J by 4 bases, with 9 bases between. The CDR3 runs 13 residues. Germline V CDR1 and CDR2: SGHRS, YFSETQ. CDR3 amino acids: CASSLSVNQPQHF. Here the CDR3 DNA reads TGCGCCAGCAGCCTGTCGGTTAATCAGCCCCAGCATTTT.

The gene calls are TRBV7-2 and TRBJ2-5, with a possible D match to TRBD2 (6 bases). The J call is in doubt because the DNA end fits TRBJ2-7 better. The CDR3 covers 16 residues. Germline CDR1 SGHTA, CDR2 FQGNSA. Here the CDR3 reads CASSRMGGRQSYEQYF. The CDR3 region has the DNA TGTGCCAGCAGCCGGATGGGAGGTCGGCAGTCCTACGAGCAGTACTTC.

The chain recombines TRBV6-5 with TRBJ1-2; TRBD1 matches 8 bases. The junction had 5 bases not matched to a gene; V was cut back by 6 bases and J by 2 bases. Germline V gene sequence: CDR1 MNHEY, CDR2 SVGAGI. The CDR3 has 14 amino acids. CDR3 region: CASRNRGANYGYTF. CDR3 nucleotides: TGTGCCAGCAGGAACAGGGGGGCGAACTATGGCTACACCTTC.

This sequence joins TRBV19 and TRBJ2-1; 11 nucleotides line up with TRBD2. The length of the CDR3 is 15 residues. Per the germline V gene, CDR1 is LNHDA and CDR2 is SQIVND (reference sequence). The trim removed 6 bases at V and 10 bases at J, leaving 11 bases unmatched. The CDR3 reads CASSVSGRASQEQFF. The CDR3 bases are TGTGCCAGTAGCGTTAGCGGGAGGGCCTCTCAGGAGCAGTTCTTC.